A single sample is the source of the 18 T cell receptor beta chains below, sequenced in a study of blood T cell repertoires in COVID-19. The method was immunoSEQ multiplex PCR; TCRdb's version includes in-frame clones alone and lacks a portion of them. The sample contains approximately 180,000 clones, 82% of which appear only once. The sequenced sample was PBMCs or T cells enriched from blood (not recorded which). The source of these receptors is a woman aged 60 to 75 with acute COVID-19.

The chain employs TRBV24-1 and TRBJ1-6, with 8 nucleotides matching TRBD1. Germline lookup yields CDR1 KGHDR and CDR2 SFDVKD. V lost 2 bases to trimming and J lost 10 bases; unmatched junction nucleotides: 12. The CDR3 is 17 residues long. CDR3: CATSDSRTGRSGSPLHF. The CDR3 DNA follows: TGTGCCACCAGTGATTCCCGGACAGGGAGGTCCGGGTCACCCCTCCACTTT.

The chain couples TRBV5-1 to TRBJ2-5; D is unresolved. V lost 0 bases and J 5 bases, leaving 8 bases between the germline ends. The CDR3 is 13 residues long. Germline-derived CDR1 and CDR2 are SGHRS and YFSETQ. CDR3 sequence reads: CASSLGNGETQYF. The CDR3, as DNA: TGCGCCAGCAGCTTGGGGAACGGGGAGACCCAGTACTTC.

The CDR3 DNA is TGTGCCAGCAGCTCCCGAGACATTCAGTACTTC. It translates to CASSSRDIQYF. The chain has TRBV6-6 and TRBJ2-4; D is undetermined. CDR1 is MNHNY and CDR2 is SVGAGI in the germline V gene (reference sequence). The CDR3 has 11 amino acids. V was trimmed by 6 bases and J by 8 bases, leaving 8 bases between them.

The chain has TRBV11-2 and TRBJ2-1, with 7 bases identical to TRBD1. J was trimmed by 1 base and V by 1 base; bases with no gene match: 4. CDR1 and CDR2 (germline): SGHAT, FQNNGV. This CDR3 has 16 amino acids. The CDR3 coding sequence is TGTGCCAGCAGCTTAGGGGCAGGGGGTTCCTACAATGAGCAGTTCTTC. This codes for CASSLGAGGSYNEQFF.

This clone was detected only once. This chain links TRBV9 with TRBJ1-6; D call uncertain. This CDR3 comprises 13 residues. In germline, CDR1 is SGDLS, CDR2 YYNGEE. Trimming removed 3 bases at V and 10 bases at J, with 11 bases between. The CDR3 DNA reads TGTGCCAGCAGCGCCGACTCAATATCACCCCTCCACTTT. Amino acid sequence: CASSADSISPLHF.

The chain recombines TRBV6-5 with TRBJ1-3, with D maybe TRBD1 (5 bases). The germline gives CDR1 MNHEY, CDR2 SVGAGI. The length of the CDR3 is 12 residues. V was clipped by 8 bases and J by 0 bases, with 5 bases between them. The CDR3 region is CASDSSGNTIYF. CDR3 nucleotide sequence: TGTGCCAGCGACAGCTCTGGAAACACCATATATTTT.

As to this clone: Other DNA sequences in this sample translate to the same CDR3. The chain has TRBV18 and TRBJ2-3; 12 bases are shared with TRBD2. Germline V gives CDR1 KGHSH, CDR2 LQKENI. The V and J ends lost 3 bases and 3 bases, in that order; junction bases with no gene match: 4. This CDR3 has 16 residues. CDR3 in DNA: TGTGCCAGCTCACCTCCGGGACTAGCGGGTACAGATACGCAGTATTTT. This sequence encodes CASSPPGLAGTDTQYF.

J is TRBJ1-5 and V is TRBV19, with TRBD1 matching 10 bases. CDR1 is LNHDA, CDR2 SQIVND, per germline (reference sequence). V was clipped by 10 bases and J by 6 bases; unmatched bases: 6. The CDR3 runs to 13 residues. CDR3 protein: CATADRGSQPQHF. The CDR3 DNA sequence: TGTGCCACCGCGGACAGGGGGAGTCAGCCCCAGCATTTT.

The chain is built from TRBV5-6 and TRBJ2-5; D may be TRBD2 (6 bases). Deletions cut 4 bases from V and 6 bases from J, with 19 bases between. The CDR3 loop spans 15 amino acids. Germline CDR1 SGHDT, CDR2 YYEEEE. Here the CDR3 reads CASSPGLDPPKTQYF. Here the CDR3 DNA reads TGTGCCAGCAGCCCGGGACTGGATCCCCCCAAGACCCAGTACTTC. The full variable domain, rest sourced from reference TRBV5-6 and TRBJ2-5, is DAGVTQSPTHLIKTRGQQVTLRCSPKSGHDTVSWYQQALGQGPQFIFQYYEEEERQRGNFPDRFSGHQFPNYSSELNVNALLLGDSALYLCASSPGLDPPKTQYFGPGTRLLVL.

The rearrangement joins TRBV3-1 (or the pseudogene TRBV3-2) to TRBJ2-7; no clear D. Germline CDR1 and CDR2: LGHDT and YNNKEL (reference sequence). The V end was cut by 1 base, the J end by 3 bases, with 7 bases between. The CDR3 covers 13 residues. The CDR3 bases are TGTGCCAGCAGCCAAGTTCGGAGCTACGAGCAGTACTTC. Translation: CASSQVRSYEQYF.

This clone showed up just once. V usage is TRBV3-1 (or the pseudogene TRBV3-2) and J usage is TRBJ2-7, with 9 bases aligning to TRBD1. The CDR3 runs 15 residues. Trimming removed 4 bases from V and 4 bases from J; junction bases left unmatched: 8. Germline assignment: CDR1 LGHDT and CDR2 YNNKEL (reference sequence). CDR3 sequence (DNA): TGTGCCAGCAGCCCGTTACGGGACAGGGTATACGAGCAGTACGTC. Translation gives CASSPLRDRVYEQYV.

J is TRBJ1-4 and V is TRBV5-1; D is possibly TRBD1 (5 bases). The length of the CDR3 is 15 residues. V was trimmed by 0 bases and J by 6 bases, leaving 12 bases between them. Germline assignment: CDR1 SGHRS and CDR2 YFSETQ. The DNA of the CDR3 is TGCGCCAGCAGCTTGGGTTTAGGGGAGGATGAAAAACTGTTTTTT. Its translation is CASSLGLGEDEKLFF.

The table lists this clone with a few counts. V usage is TRBV6-5 and J usage is TRBJ1-4; D is ambiguous. Germline V lookup: CDR1 MNHEY, CDR2 SVGAGI. The V gene lost 7 bases and the J gene lost 6 bases, with 15 bases spanning the gap. The CDR3 runs 14 residues. The CDR3 DNA follows: TGTGCCAGCACCCCGCGAGGGCAGGATGAAAAACTGTTTTTT. This gives the protein CASTPRGQDEKLFF.

The chain employs TRBV28 and TRBJ1-5; 8 bases align to TRBD1. The germline CDR1 and CDR2 sequences are MDHEN and SYDVKM. The junction had 9 bases not matched to a gene; V was cut back by 7 bases and J by 4 bases. This CDR3 has 15 residues. The CDR3 coding sequence is TGTGCCAGCACCCCGCCCAGGGGGCGGAATCAGCCCCAGCATTTT. It translates to CASTPPRGRNQPQHF. The variable domain in full, with the rest retrieved from reference TRBV28 and TRBJ1-5, is DVKVTQSSRYLVKRTGEKVFLECVQDMDHENMFWYRQDPGLGLRLIYFSYDVKMKEKGDIPEGYSVSREKKERFSLILESASTNQTSMYLCASTPPRGRNQPQHFGDGTRLSIL.

This chain joins TRBV6-2 or TRBV6-3 and TRBJ2-1; 8 bases map to TRBD2. The CDR3 contains 15 residues. V lost 6 bases to trimming and J lost 10 bases; unmatched junction nucleotides: 14. Germline CDR1 MNHEY, CDR2 SVGEGT. CDR3 amino acids: CASSPGLALRLEQFF. The DNA for the CDR3 is TGTGCCAGCAGCCCAGGACTAGCCCTTAGGTTGGAGCAGTTCTTC.

This chain joins TRBV18 and TRBJ2-5, with 9 nucleotides matching TRBD1. V trimming: 3 bases; J trimming: 7 bases; junction bases outside the gene matches: 9. CDR3 length: 15 residues. Germline V gene sequence: CDR1 KGHSH, CDR2 LQKENI. The CDR3 region has the DNA TGTGCCAGCTCACCGGGACAGGGTACCGGAGGGACCCAGTACTTC. It translates to CASSPGQGTGGTQYF.

This chain joins TRBV5-1 and TRBJ2-5; the D gene is possibly TRBD2 (6 bases). V was shortened by 3 bases and J by 1 base, with 13 bases between the two germline ends. CDR3 length equals 15 residues. The germline V gene has CDR1 SGHRS and CDR2 YFSETQ. The CDR3 spells CASSWRGRGQETQYF. The CDR3 DNA follows: TGCGCCAGCAGCTGGAGGGGACGGGGCCAAGAGACCCAGTACTTC.

In this sample, this clone turned up a few times. In DNA, the CDR3 is TGTGCCAGCATCGGCAGGGCATATGGAAACACCATATATTTT. It yields the protein CASIGRAYGNTIYF. This chain connects TRBV6-5 to TRBJ1-3, with D possibly matching TRBD1 (5 bases). Germline CDR1 and CDR2: MNHEY and SVGAGI. The CDR3 consists of 14 residues. V gave up 7 bases and J gave up 3 bases, with 13 bases separating them.